Presented here are 2 T cell receptor beta chains from one specimen sequenced in a study of T-cell memory formation after mild COVID-19. One entry per CDR3 protein, called by TCRdb with MiXCR from the 5' RACE reads. The sample lists 350,000 to 500,000 distinct CDR3 sequences; less than 25% were seen once. Sequenced input: PBMCs or a T cell subset sorted from them (not recorded which). The receptors here all came from an adult woman who had mild COVID-19 (a few samples of this study predate the infection). Cell type and time point are not known.

The chain links TRBV10-3 to TRBJ1-6; TRBD1 is a possible D gene (5 bases). The V and J ends lost 4 bases and 3 bases respectively, with 19 bases between them. Germline CDR1 is ENHRY and CDR2 is SYGVKD. The CDR3 runs 18 residues. The CDR3 sequence is CAISGGVSAQGYNSPLHF. The CDR3 bases are TGTGCCATCAGTGGGGGGGTGAGCGCCCAGGGCTATAATTCACCCCTCCACTTT.

The chain uses TRBV7-8 and TRBJ2-5; TRBD1 agrees at 10 bases. The CDR3 consists of 13 residues. V dropped 5 bases and J dropped 4; count of bases not matched to a gene: 1. CDR1 is SGHVS and CDR2 is FQNEAQ in the germline V gene. The CDR3 sequence: CASSGDRGETQYF. The CDR3 region has the DNA TGTGCCAGCAGCGGGGACAGGGGAGAGACCCAGTACTTC.